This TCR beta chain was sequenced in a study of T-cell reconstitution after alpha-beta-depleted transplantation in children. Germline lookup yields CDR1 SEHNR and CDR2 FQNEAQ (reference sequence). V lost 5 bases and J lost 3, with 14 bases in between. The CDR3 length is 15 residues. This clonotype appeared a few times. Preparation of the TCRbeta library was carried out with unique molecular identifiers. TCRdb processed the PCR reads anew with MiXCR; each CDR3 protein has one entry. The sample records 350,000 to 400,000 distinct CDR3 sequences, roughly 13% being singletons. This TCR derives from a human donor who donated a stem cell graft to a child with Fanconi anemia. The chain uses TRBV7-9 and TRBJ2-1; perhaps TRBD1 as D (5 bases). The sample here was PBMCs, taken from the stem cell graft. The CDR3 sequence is CASSRLTDYYNEQFF. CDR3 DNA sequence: TGTGCCAGCAGCCGTTTGACAGATTACTACAATGAGCAGTTCTTC.